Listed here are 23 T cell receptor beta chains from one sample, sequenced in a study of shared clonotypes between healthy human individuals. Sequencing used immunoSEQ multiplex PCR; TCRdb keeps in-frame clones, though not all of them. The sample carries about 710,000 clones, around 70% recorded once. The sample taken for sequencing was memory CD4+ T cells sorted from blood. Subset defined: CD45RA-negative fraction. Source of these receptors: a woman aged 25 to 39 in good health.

This chain's CDR3 is CASSPTGVEAEAFF. In nucleotides, the CDR3 is TGTGCCAGCAGCCCGACAGGGGTTGAGGCTGAAGCTTTCTTT. The rearrangement uses TRBV7-9 and TRBJ1-1, with 8 bases aligning to TRBD1. The CDR3 loop spans 14 amino acids. The V and J ends lost 5 bases and 6 bases, in that order; junction bases with no gene match: 8. Germline-derived CDR1 and CDR2 are SEHNR and FQNEAQ (reference sequence).

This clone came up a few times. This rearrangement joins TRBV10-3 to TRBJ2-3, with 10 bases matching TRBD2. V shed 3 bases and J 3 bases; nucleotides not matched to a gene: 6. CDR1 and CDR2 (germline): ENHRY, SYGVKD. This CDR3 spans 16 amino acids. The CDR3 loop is CAISDQREGRTDTQYF. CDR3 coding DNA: TGTGCCATCAGTGATCAGCGGGAGGGCCGTACAGATACGCAGTATTTT.

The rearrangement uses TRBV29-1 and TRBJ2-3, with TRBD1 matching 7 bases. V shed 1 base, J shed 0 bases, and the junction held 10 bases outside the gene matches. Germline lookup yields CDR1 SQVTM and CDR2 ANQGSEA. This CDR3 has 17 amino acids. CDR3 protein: CSVEVHTGTVSTDTQYF. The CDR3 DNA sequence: TGCAGCGTTGAAGTGCATACCGGGACAGTTAGCACAGATACGCAGTATTTT.

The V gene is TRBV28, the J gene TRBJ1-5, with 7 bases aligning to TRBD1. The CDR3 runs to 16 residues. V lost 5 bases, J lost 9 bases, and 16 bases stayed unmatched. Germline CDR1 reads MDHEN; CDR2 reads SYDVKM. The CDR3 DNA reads TGTGCCAGCAGTCCCTCCGGACAGGCCCCAGTTGGGCCCCAGCATTTT. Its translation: CASSPSGQAPVGPQHF.

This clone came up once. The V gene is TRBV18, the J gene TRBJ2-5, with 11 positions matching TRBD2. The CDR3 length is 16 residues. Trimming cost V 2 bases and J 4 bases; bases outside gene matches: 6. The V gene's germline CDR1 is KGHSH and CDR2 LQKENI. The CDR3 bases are TGTGCCAGCTCACCAATCGTAGCGGGAGGGGTAGAGACCCAGTACTTC. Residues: CASSPIVAGGVETQYF. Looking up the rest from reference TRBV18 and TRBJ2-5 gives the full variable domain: NAGVMQNPRHLVRRRGQEARLRCSPMKGHSHVYWYRQLPEEGLKFMVYLQKENIIDESGMPKERFSAEFPKEGPSILRIQQVVRGDSAAYFCASSPIVAGGVETQYFGPGTRLLVL.

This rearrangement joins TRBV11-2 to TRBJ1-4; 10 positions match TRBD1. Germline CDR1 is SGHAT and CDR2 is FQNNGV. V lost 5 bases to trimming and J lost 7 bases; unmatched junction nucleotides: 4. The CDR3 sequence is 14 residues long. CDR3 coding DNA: TGTGCCAGCAGCGACAGGGGGCTCTCTGAAAAACTGTTTTTT. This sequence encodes CASSDRGLSEKLFF.

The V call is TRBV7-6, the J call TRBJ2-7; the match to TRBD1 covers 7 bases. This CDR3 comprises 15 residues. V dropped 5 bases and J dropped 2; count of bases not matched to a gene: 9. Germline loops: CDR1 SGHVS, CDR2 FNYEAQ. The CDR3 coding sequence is TGTGCCAGCAGCAAAGGACAGGACGTCCCCTACGAGCAGTACTTC. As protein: CASSKGQDVPYEQYF.

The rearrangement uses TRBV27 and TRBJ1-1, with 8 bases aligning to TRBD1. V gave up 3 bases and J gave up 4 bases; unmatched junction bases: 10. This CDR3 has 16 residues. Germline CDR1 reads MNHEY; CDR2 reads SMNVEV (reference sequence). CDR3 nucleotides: TGTGCCAGCAGTTTGATTACAGGGGGATCGGGCACTGAAGCTTTCTTT. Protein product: CASSLITGGSGTEAFF.

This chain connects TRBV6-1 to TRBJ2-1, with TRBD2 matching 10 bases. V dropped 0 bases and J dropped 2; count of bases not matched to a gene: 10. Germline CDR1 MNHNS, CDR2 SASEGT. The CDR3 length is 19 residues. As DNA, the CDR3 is TGTGCCAGCAGTGAAGCGCCTTTAGCGGGAGGTCTCACCTACAATGAGCAGTTCTTC. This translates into CASSEAPLAGGLTYNEQFF.

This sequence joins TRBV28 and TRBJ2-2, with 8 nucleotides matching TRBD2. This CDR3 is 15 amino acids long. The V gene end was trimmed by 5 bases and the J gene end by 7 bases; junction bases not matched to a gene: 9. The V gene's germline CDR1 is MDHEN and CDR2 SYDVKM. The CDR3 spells CASSPARGGLGELFF. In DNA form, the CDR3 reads TGTGCCAGCAGTCCTGCCCGCGGGGGGCTCGGGGAGCTGTTTTTT.

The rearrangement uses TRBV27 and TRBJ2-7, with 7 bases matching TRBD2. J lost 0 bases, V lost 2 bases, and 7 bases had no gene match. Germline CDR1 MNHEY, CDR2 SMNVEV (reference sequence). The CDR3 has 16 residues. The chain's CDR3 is CASSLIAGVSSYEQYF. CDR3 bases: TGTGCCAGCAGTTTAATTGCGGGGGTAAGCTCCTACGAGCAGTACTTC.

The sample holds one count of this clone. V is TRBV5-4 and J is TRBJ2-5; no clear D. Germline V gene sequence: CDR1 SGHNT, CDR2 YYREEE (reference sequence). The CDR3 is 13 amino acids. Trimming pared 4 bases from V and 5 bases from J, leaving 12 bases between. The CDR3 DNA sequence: TGTGCCAGCAGCACGCCGGGCCCGGAGACCCAGTACTTC. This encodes CASSTPGPETQYF.

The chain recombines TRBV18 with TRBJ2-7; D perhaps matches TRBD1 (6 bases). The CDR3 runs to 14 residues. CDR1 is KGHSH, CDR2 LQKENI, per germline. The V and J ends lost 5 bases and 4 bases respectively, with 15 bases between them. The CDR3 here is CASSRDTSPYEQYF. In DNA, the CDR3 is TGTGCCAGCTCAAGGGACACTTCGCCGTACGAGCAGTACTTC.

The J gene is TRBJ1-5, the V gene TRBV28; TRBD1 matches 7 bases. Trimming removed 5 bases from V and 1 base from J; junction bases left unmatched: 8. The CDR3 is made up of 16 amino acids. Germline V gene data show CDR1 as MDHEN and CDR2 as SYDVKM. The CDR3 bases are TGTGCCAGCAGTGATACAGGGGCCGTAAGCAATCAGCCCCAGCATTTT. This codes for CASSDTGAVSNQPQHF.

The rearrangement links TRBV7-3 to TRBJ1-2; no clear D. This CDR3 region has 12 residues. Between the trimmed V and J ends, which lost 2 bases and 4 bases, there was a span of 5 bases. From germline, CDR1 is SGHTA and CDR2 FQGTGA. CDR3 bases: TGTGCCAGCAGCTTAGTCGGCTATGGCTACACCTTC. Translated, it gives CASSLVGYGYTF.

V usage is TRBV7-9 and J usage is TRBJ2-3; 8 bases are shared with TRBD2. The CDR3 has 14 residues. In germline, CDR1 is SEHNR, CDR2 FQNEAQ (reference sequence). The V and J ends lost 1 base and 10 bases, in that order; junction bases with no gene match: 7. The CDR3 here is CASSLDLAGAAQYF. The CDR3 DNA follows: TGTGCCAGCAGCTTAGACCTAGCGGGCGCTGCGCAGTATTTT. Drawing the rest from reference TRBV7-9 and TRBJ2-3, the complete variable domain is DTGVSQNPRHKITKRGQNVTFRCDPISEHNRLYWYRQTLGQGPEFLTYFQNEAQLEKSRLLSDRFSAERPKGSFSTLEIQRTEQGDSAMYLCASSLDLAGAAQYFGPGTRLTVL.

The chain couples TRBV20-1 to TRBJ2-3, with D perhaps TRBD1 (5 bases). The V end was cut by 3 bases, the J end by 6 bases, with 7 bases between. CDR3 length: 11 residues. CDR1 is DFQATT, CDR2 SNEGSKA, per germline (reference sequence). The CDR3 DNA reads TGCAGTGCTAGTGGGGCGGATACGCAGTATTTT. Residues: CSASGADTQYF.

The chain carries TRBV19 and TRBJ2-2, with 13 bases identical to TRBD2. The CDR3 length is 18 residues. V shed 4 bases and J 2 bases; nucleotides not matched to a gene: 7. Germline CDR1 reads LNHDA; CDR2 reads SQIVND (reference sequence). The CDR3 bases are TGTGCCAGTAGTACCCCCGGACTAGCGGGGGCAAACACCGGGGAGCTGTTTTTT. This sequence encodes CASSTPGLAGANTGELFF.

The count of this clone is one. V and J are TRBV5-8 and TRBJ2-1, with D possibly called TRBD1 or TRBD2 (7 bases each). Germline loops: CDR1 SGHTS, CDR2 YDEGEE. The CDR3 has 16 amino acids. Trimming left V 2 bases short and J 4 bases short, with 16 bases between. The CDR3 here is CASSFDREGPYNEQFF. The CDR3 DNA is TGTGCCAGCAGCTTTGACAGGGAGGGGCCTTACAATGAGCAGTTCTTC.

CDR3 DNA: TGTGCCAGCAGTTACTCCGGCCGGGGAGCAACCTACGAGCAGTACTTC. As protein: CASSYSGRGATYEQYF. The rearrangement uses TRBV6-5 and TRBJ2-7, with D maybe TRBD2 (5 bases). CDR1 MNHEY and CDR2 SVGAGI come from the germline V gene. This CDR3 spans 16 amino acids. V was trimmed by 0 bases and J by 2 bases, leaving 14 bases between them.

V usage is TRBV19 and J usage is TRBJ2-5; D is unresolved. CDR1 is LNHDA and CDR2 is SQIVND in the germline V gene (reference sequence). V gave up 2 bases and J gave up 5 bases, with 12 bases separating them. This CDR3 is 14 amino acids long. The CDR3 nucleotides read TGTGCCAGTAGTATAAGTAGTGGGCGGGAGACCCAGTACTTC. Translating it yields CASSISSGRETQYF. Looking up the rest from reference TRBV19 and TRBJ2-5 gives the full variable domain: DGGITQSPKYLFRKEGQNVTLSCEQNLNHDAMYWYRQDPGQGLRLIYYSQIVNDFQKGDIAEGYSVSREKKESFPLTVTSAQKNPTAFYLCASSISSGRETQYFGPGTRLLVL.

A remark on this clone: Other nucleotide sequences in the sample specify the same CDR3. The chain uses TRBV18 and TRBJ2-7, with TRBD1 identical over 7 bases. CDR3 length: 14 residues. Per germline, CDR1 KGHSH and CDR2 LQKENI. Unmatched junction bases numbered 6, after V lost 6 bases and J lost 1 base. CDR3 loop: CASSPGTVSYEQYF. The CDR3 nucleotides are TGTGCCAGCTCTCCCGGGACAGTATCCTACGAGCAGTACTTC.

The CDR3 nucleotides read TGTGCCAGCAGCCAAGATCACCGTAAGGGATGGAATTTCGCCTACGAGCAGTACTTC. This sequence encodes CASSQDHRKGWNFAYEQYF. This chain uses TRBV14 with TRBJ2-7; no reliable D call. The CDR3 loop spans 19 amino acids. V was pared by 0 bases and J by 2 bases, with 23 bases between. Germline V gene lookup returns CDR1 SGHDN and CDR2 FVKESK. The variable domain in full, with the rest retrieved from reference TRBV14 and TRBJ2-7, is EAGVTQFPSHSVIEKGQTVTLRCDPISGHDNLYWYRRVMGKEIKFLLHFVKESKQDESGMPNNRFLAERTGGTYSTLKVQPAELEDSGVYFCASSQDHRKGWNFAYEQYFGPGTRLTVT.